This T cell receptor beta chain was found in a study of monozygotic twins with inflammatory bowel disease. General study findings and limits: It was observed that concordant and discordant twins did not differ in repertoire similarity, possibly given limited power.

A 6-nucleotide sample barcode was carried by the UMIs, which template switching added. Each CDR3 protein gets one entry in TCRdb, which reprocessed the 5' RACE reads and gives no DNA. The repertoire table contains nearly 450,000 distinct CDR3 sequences. The CDR3 loop spans 11 amino acids. Germline CDR1 ENHRY, CDR2 SYGVKD. As for this clonotype: Its target is unknown.

The chain has TRBV10-3 and TRBJ2-3. Sequencing was performed on blood. This clonotype originated in a human donor with ulcerative colitis or Crohn's disease, or a healthy co-twin of an affected twin (not recorded which). CDR3 sequence reads: CAISNTDTQYF.